One and the same sample provided the 8 T cell receptor beta chains below, sequenced in a study of CD8 T cells in ankylosing spondylitis. Study-level findings and limits: Typical of ankylosing spondylitis blood, it appeared, was a TCR beta motif of roughly eight highly homologous variants.

No cognate antigen is known for these TCRs. MiXCR, run by TCRdb on the 5' RACE reads, gives a single entry per CDR3 protein. The table has about 330,000 distinct CDR3 sequences, around 7.6% seen once; the top ten hold more than 14%. Sequencing input: blood, either unsorted or a sorted T cell fraction (not recorded which). These receptor sequences come from a male donor with ankylosing spondylitis.

The table lists this clonotype with a few counts. The chain is built from TRBV12-3 or TRBV12-4 and TRBJ2-1, with unresolved D. The CDR3 consists of 12 residues. V shed 7 bases and J shed 7 bases, with 11 bases lying between them. CDR3 residues: CASTQGWNEQFF. As DNA, the CDR3 is TGTGCCAGCACCCAAGGGTGGAATGAGCAGTTCTTC.

This clonotype was detected a few times. The DNA for the CDR3 is TGTGCCTGGAGTCCACAAAATGAGCAGTTCTTC. It encodes CAWSPQNEQFF. The V gene is TRBV30, the J gene TRBJ2-1; D is unresolved. Trimming cost V 2 bases and J 7 bases, with 6 bases left between them. CDR1 is GTSNPN and CDR2 is SVGIG in the germline V gene (reference sequence). The CDR3 covers 11 residues.

This clonotype was observed at least ten times. The rearrangement uses TRBV10-3 and TRBJ2-7; 7 bases line up with TRBD2. The V segment lost 5 bases and the J segment 6 bases; nucleotides outside the gene matches: 13. CDR3 length equals 15 residues. Per the germline V gene, CDR1 is ENHRY and CDR2 is SYGVKD. The CDR3 sequence: CAISPRGGEVGEQYF. The CDR3 DNA reads TGTGCCATCAGTCCCCGGGGAGGGGAGGTGGGCGAGCAGTACTTC.

This clonotype was counted a few times. DNA of the CDR3: TGTGCCAGCAGCTCGACAGGGGGCGGGACAGATACGCAGTATTTT. Protein product: CASSSTGGGTDTQYF. J is TRBJ2-3 and V is TRBV6-1; 10 bases line up with TRBD1. CDR3 length: 15 residues. Germline CDR1 reads MNHNS; CDR2 reads SASEGT. Trimming took 6 bases from V and 3 from J; bases not matched to a gene: 6.

This chain uses TRBV30 with TRBJ1-1; no reliable D call. V lost 0 bases and J 4 bases, leaving 9 bases between the germline ends. Germline loops: CDR1 GTSNPN, CDR2 SVGIG (reference sequence). The CDR3 totals 13 residues. The CDR3 DNA follows: TGTGCCTGGAGTGTAACCTTCGGCACTGAAGCTTTCTTT. Translating gives CAWSVTFGTEAFF.

This rearrangement joins TRBV6-8 to TRBJ2-5; D gene ambiguous. The V gene's germline CDR1 is MNHGY and CDR2 SAAAGT. This CDR3 spans 12 amino acids. Trimming pared 10 bases from V and 5 bases from J, leaving 14 bases between. Written as DNA, the CDR3 is TGTGCCATCCAGCCGTTGCGGGAGACCCAGTACTTC. This gives the protein CAIQPLRETQYF.

This chain connects TRBV4-2 to TRBJ1-4, with 11 positions matching TRBD1. Germline trimming cut 1 base from V and 8 bases from J; bases unmatched to any gene: 6. CDR3 size: 16 residues. Per the germline V gene, CDR1 is LGHNA and CDR2 is YNFKEQ. The CDR3 DNA follows: TGTGCCAGCAGCCAAGGAGTGGGACAGGGGGTCGAAAAACTGTTTTTT. Translating it yields CASSQGVGQGVEKLFF.

This clonotype was detected ten times or more. The rearrangement links TRBV5-1 to TRBJ2-2, with D perhaps matching TRBD2 (5 bases). Per germline, CDR1 SGHRS and CDR2 YFSETQ. The CDR3 runs 14 residues. Between the trimmed V and J ends, which lost 7 bases and 2 bases, there was a span of 12 bases. The DNA of the CDR3 is TGCGCCAGCCGGAGGAGCGCAAACACCGGGGAGCTGTTTTTT. It codes for CASRRSANTGELFF.